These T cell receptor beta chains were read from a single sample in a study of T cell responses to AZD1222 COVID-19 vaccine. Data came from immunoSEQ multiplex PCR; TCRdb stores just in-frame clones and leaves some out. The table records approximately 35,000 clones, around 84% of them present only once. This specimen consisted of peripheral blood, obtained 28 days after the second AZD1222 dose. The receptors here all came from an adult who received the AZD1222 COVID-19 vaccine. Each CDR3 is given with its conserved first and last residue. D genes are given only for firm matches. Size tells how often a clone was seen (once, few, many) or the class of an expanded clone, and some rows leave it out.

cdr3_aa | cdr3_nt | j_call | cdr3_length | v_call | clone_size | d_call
CASSLFSGQGNNEKLFF | TGTGCCAGCAGTTTATTTTCCGGACAGGGGAATAATGAAAAACTGTTTTTT | TRBJ1-4 | 17 | TRBV28 | few | TRBD1
CASSASPDRGRETQYF | TGTGCCAGCTCCGCCAGTCCTGACAGGGGGCGAGAGACCCAGTACTTC | TRBJ2-5 | 16 | TRBV18 | once | TRBD1
CAWGTGNQPQHF | TGTGCCTGGGGAACAGGCAATCAGCCCCAGCATTTT | TRBJ1-5 | 12 | TRBV30 | . | .
CASRLVYNEQFF | TGTGCCAGCAGGCTTGTTTACAATGAGCAGTTCTTC | TRBJ2-1 | 12 | TRBV6-5 | . | .
CASSQDRVGDEQFF | TGTGCCAGTAGTCAAGACAGGGTCGGAGATGAGCAGTTCTTC | TRBJ2-1 | 14 | TRBV19 | . | TRBD1
CASSDQSFTGELFF | TGTGCCAGCAGTGACCAGAGTTTCACCGGGGAGCTGTTTTTT | TRBJ2-2 | 14 | TRBV6-4 | . | .
CASSLAYGESGGRGYYGYTF | TGCGCCAGCAGCTTGGCCTATGGTGAGTCAGGGGGCCGGGGCTACTATGGCTACACCTTC | TRBJ1-2 | 20 | TRBV5-1 | once | TRBD1
CATSRTGRGYGYTF | TGTGCCACCAGCAGGACAGGAAGGGGCTATGGCTACACCTTC | TRBJ1-2 | 14 | TRBV15 | once | .
CASRDSRDNEQFF | TGTGCCAGCCGGGACAGCAGGGACAATGAGCAGTTCTTC | TRBJ2-1 | 13 | TRBV19 | . | TRBD1
CASSSQSRETQYF | TGTGCCAGCAGCTCACAGTCTCGGGAGACCCAGTACTTC | TRBJ2-5 | 13 | TRBV3-1/TRBV3-2 | . | .
CAWGIGLAGEDEQYF | TGTGCCTGGGGGATCGGACTAGCGGGAGAGGACGAGCAGTACTTC | TRBJ2-7 | 15 | TRBV30 | . | TRBD2
CATSPADSHTGELFF | TGTGCCACCAGTCCGGCGGACAGCCATACCGGGGAGCTGTTTTTT | TRBJ2-2 | 15 | TRBV24-1 | . | .
CASSYRLAGGADTQYF | TGTGCCAGCAGCTACCGACTAGCGGGAGGGGCAGATACGCAGTATTTT | TRBJ2-3 | 16 | TRBV7-2 | . | TRBD2
CSVDEGGNYGYTF | TGCAGCGTTGACGAAGGGGGAAACTATGGCTACACCTTC | TRBJ1-2 | 13 | TRBV29-1 | . | .
CASSLGTSGRLNEQFF | TGCGCCAGCAGCCTTGGGACTAGCGGGAGGTTGAATGAGCAGTTCTTC | TRBJ2-1 | 16 | TRBV5-1 | once | TRBD2
CASSTRTSGGTDTQYF | TGTGCCAGCAGCACCAGGACTAGCGGGGGCACAGATACGCAGTATTTT | TRBJ2-3 | 16 | TRBV5-4 | . | TRBD2
CATLRLAGVVGELFF | TGTGCCACCCTCCGACTAGCGGGAGTTGTCGGGGAGCTGTTTTTT | TRBJ2-2 | 15 | TRBV6-5 | . | TRBD2
CASSLGSGQGQGETQYF | TGTGCCAGCAGCTTAGGGTCAGGACAGGGCCAGGGGGAGACCCAGTACTTC | TRBJ2-5 | 17 | TRBV7-3 | . | TRBD1
CASSLVGREQYF | TGTGCTAGCAGCTTAGTGGGCAGGGAGCAGTACTTC | TRBJ2-7 | 12 | TRBV7-7 | . | .
CASSRLGEKLFF | TGTGCCAGCTCAAGACTCGGCGAAAAACTGTTTTTT | TRBJ1-4 | 12 | TRBV18 | . | .
CASSGPGHVNYGYTF | TGTGCCAGCAGTGGTCCCGGGCACGTTAATTATGGCTACACCTTC | TRBJ1-2 | 15 | TRBV6-2/TRBV6-3 | . | .
CASSPPPLAGEQFF | TGTGCCAGCAGCCCACCTCCGCTAGCGGGAGAACAGTTCTTC | TRBJ2-1 | 14 | TRBV11-1 | . | TRBD2
CASSQENYGYTF | TGTGCCAGCAGTCAGGAAAACTATGGCTACACCTTC | TRBJ1-2 | 12 | TRBV2 | . | .
CASSPQQGFGYTF | TGTGCCAGCAGCCCGCAGCAGGGTTTTGGCTACACCTTC | TRBJ1-2 | 13 | TRBV3-1/TRBV3-2 | . | .
CASSIGLGYGGNTEAFF | TGTGCCAGTAGTATAGGCCTCGGCTACGGAGGGAACACTGAAGCTTTCTTT | TRBJ1-1 | 17 | TRBV19 | . | .
CASSLGGGNYGYTF | TGCGCCAGCAGCCTGGGCGGGGGCAACTATGGCTACACCTTC | TRBJ1-2 | 14 | TRBV5-1 | . | .
CASSHRGRWGTEAFF | TGTGCCAGCAGCCACAGAGGACGGTGGGGGACTGAAGCTTTCTTT | TRBJ1-1 | 15 | TRBV3-1/TRBV3-2 | once | .
CASRGLRETQYF | TGTGCCAGCAGAGGGCTACGAGAGACCCAGTACTTC | TRBJ2-5 | 12 | TRBV2 | few | .
CASSSTPNAPQHF | TGTGCCAGCAGCTCGACGCCAAACGCGCCCCAGCATTTT | TRBJ1-5 | 13 | TRBV14 | . | .
CASSQDRLKETQYF | TGTGCCAGCAGCCAAGATAGACTAAAAGAGACCCAGTACTTC | TRBJ2-5 | 14 | TRBV4-2 | . | .
CASSEWGSSYEQYF | TGTGCCAGCAGTGAGTGGGGATCTTCCTACGAGCAGTACTTC | TRBJ2-7 | 14 | TRBV6-1 | . | .
CAWSVSPYGYTF | TGTGCCTGGAGTGTAAGCCCGTATGGCTACACCTTC | TRBJ1-2 | 12 | TRBV30 | . | .
CASSSLTGWQPQHF | TGTGCCAGCAGCTCCCTGACAGGTTGGCAGCCCCAGCATTTT | TRBJ1-5 | 14 | TRBV7-8 | . | .
CACSQGKWAEAFF | TGTGCCTGTTCACAGGGTAAGTGGGCTGAAGCTTTCTTT | TRBJ1-1 | 13 | TRBV19 | . | .
CASSVGTSYGYTF | TGTGCCAGCAGCGTAGGGACAAGCTATGGCTACACCTTC | TRBJ1-2 | 13 | TRBV9 | . | .
CASTVGTGRQYYGYTF | TGTGCCAGCACGGTTGGAACAGGCAGACAATACTATGGCTACACCTTC | TRBJ1-2 | 16 | TRBV5-4 | few | .
CASTSQGNTEAFF | TGTGCCAGCACATCACAGGGGAACACTGAAGCTTTCTTT | TRBJ1-1 | 13 | TRBV19 | . | .
CATGGTSFSEQFF | TGTGCCACAGGGGGGACTAGCTTTTCTGAGCAGTTCTTC | TRBJ2-1 | 13 | TRBV27 | few | TRBD2
CASSLGTSGTRDTQYF | TGTGCCAGCAGCCTCGGGACTAGCGGGACTCGAGATACGCAGTATTTT | TRBJ2-3 | 16 | TRBV4-2 | . | TRBD2
CASSSRSKAGYEQYF | TGTGCCAGCAGTTCCCGGTCGAAAGCCGGATACGAGCAGTACTTC | TRBJ2-7 | 15 | TRBV27 | . | .
CASSPIGQGTDTQYF | TGTGCTAGCAGCCCCATCGGGCAAGGCACAGATACGCAGTATTTT | TRBJ2-3 | 15 | TRBV7-7 | . | .
CASSGDGGGGYTF | TGTGCCAGCAGTGGGGACGGGGGTGGTGGCTACACCTTC | TRBJ1-2 | 13 | TRBV2 | once | .
CSVGNTGELFF | TGCAGCGTTGGGAACACCGGGGAGCTGTTTTTT | TRBJ2-2 | 11 | TRBV29-1 | . | .